This TCR beta chain came from a study of identical twins. The germline gives CDR1 MNHEY, CDR2 SMNVEV (reference sequence). J lost 1 base, V lost 5 bases, and 3 bases had no gene match. This CDR3 contains 14 residues. This clonotype has ten or more counts. TCRdb re-analysed the 5' RACE reads in MiXCR, keeping a single row per CDR3 protein. The data hold fewer than 650,000 distinct CDR3 sequences, with 9.6% observed a single time. These data were also filed under a second study, of yellow fever vaccine responses in identical twins.

Material: PBMCs. The chain joins TRBV27 to TRBJ1-1; TRBD1 matches 8 bases. This receptor was identified in a young woman in good health. As DNA, the CDR3 is TGTGCCAGCAGTCAGGACAGGGAGAACACTGAAGCTTTCTTT. Residues: CASSQDRENTEAFF.